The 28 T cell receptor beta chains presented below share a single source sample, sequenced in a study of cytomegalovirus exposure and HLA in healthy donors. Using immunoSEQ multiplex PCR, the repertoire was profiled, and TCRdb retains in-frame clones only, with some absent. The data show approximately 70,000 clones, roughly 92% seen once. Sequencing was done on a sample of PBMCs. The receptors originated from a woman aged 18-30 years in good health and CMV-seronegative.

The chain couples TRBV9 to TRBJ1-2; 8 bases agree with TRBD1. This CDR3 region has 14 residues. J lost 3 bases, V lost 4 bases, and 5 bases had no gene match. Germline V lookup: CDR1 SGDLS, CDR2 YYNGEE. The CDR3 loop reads CASSSRTGHYGYTF. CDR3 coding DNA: TGTGCCAGCAGCTCTCGGACAGGGCACTATGGCTACACCTTC. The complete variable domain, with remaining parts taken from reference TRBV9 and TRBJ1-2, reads DSGVTQTPKHLITATGQRVTLRCSPRSGDLSVYWYQQSLDQGLQFLIQYYNGEERAKGNILERFSAQQFPDLHSELNLSSLELGDSALYFCASSSRTGHYGYTFGSGTRLTVV.

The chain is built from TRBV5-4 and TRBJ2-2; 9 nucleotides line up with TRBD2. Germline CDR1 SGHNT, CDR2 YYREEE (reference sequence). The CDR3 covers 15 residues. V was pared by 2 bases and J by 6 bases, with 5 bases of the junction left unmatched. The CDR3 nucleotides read TGTGCCAGCAGCTTCCGCGGGGGGGCCTCCGGGGAGCTGTTTTTT. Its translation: CASSFRGGASGELFF.

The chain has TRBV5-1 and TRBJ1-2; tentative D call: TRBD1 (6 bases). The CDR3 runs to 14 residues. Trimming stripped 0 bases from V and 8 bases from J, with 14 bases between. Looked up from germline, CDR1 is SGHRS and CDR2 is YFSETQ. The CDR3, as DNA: TGCGCCAGCAGCTTGGTTAGGGGGGGTGGAGGCTACACCTTC. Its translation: CASSLVRGGGGYTF.

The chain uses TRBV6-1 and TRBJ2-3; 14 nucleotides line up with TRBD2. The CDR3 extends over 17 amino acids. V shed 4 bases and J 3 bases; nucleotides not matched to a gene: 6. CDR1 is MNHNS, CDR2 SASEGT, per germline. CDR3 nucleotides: TGTGCCAGCAGTGCGACTAGCGGGGGGGCCGGGACAGATACGCAGTATTTT. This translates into CASSATSGGAGTDTQYF.

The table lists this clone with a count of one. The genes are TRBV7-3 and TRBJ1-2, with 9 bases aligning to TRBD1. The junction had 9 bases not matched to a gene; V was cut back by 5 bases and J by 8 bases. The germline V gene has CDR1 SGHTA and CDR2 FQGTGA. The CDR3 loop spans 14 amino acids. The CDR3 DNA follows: TGTGCCAGCAGCCCCCTAGGGACAGGGATCGGCTACACCTTC. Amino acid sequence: CASSPLGTGIGYTF.

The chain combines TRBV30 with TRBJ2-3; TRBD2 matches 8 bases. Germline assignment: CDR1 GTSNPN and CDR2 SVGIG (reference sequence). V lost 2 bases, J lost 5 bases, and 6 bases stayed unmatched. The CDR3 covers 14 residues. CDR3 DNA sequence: TGTGCCTGGAGTCGGGGGGGGGCGGTAGATACGCAGTATTTT. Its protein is CAWSRGGAVDTQYF.

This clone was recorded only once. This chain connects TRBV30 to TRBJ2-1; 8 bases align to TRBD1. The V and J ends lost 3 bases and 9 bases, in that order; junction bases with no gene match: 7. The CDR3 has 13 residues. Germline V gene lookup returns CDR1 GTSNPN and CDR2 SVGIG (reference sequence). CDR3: CAWRLMTGAEQFF. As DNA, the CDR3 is TGTGCCTGGAGGCTAATGACAGGGGCTGAGCAGTTCTTC.

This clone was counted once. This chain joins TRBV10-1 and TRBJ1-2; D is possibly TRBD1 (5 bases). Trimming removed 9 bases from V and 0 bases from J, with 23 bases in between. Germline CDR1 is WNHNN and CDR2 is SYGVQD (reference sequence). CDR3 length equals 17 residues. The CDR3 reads CASLKPRERATNYGYTF. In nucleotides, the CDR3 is TGCGCCAGTTTGAAACCCAGGGAACGTGCGACTAACTATGGCTACACCTTC.

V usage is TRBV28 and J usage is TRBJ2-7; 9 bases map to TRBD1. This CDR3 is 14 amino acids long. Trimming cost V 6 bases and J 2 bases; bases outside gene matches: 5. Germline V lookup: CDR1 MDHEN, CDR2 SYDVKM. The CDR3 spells CASSPGTGPYEQYF. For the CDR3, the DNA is TGTGCCAGCAGCCCCGGGACAGGGCCCTACGAGCAGTACTTC.

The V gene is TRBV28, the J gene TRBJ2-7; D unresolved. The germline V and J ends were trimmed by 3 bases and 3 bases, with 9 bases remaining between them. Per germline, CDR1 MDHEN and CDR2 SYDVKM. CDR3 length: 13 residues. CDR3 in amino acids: CASSFHYGYEQYF. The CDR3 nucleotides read TGTGCCAGCAGTTTCCATTACGGCTACGAGCAGTACTTC.

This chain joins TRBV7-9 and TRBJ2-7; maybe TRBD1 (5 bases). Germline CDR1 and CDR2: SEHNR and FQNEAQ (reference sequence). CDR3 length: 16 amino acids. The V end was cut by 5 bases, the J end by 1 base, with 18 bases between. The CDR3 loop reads CASSRFESGPSYEQYF. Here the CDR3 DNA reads TGTGCCAGCAGCCGTTTCGAATCAGGGCCTTCCTACGAGCAGTACTTC.

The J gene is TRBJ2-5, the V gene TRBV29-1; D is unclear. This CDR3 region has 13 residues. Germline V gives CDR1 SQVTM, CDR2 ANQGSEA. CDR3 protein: CSPFCELQETQYF. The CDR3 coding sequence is TGCAGTCCGTTCTGCGAACTGCAAGAGACCCAGTACTTC.

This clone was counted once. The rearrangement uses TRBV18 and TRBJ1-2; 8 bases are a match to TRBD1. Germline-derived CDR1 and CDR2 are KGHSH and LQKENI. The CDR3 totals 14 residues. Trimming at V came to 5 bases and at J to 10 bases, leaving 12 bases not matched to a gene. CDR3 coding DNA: TGTGCCAGCTCAGCCGCCGGACAGGGCCCCCTCTACACCTTC. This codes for CASSAAGQGPLYTF.

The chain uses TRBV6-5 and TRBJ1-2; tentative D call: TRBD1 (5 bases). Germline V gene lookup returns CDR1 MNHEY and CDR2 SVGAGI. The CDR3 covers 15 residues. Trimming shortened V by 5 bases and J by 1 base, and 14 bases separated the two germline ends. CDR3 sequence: CASSGGETFNYGYTF. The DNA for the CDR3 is TGTGCCAGCAGTGGGGGGGAGACATTTAACTATGGCTACACCTTC.

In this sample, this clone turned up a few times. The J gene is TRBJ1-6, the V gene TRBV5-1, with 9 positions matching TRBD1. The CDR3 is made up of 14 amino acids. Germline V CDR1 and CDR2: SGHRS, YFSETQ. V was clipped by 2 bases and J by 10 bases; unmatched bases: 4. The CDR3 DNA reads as TGCGCCAGCAGCTTTGAGACAGGGGGATCACCCCTCCACTTT. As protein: CASSFETGGSPLHF.

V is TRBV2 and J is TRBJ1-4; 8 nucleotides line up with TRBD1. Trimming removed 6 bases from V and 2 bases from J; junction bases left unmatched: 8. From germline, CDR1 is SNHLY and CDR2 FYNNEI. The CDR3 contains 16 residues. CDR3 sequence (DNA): TGTGCCAGCAGGAAGACAGGGGTTGGTACTAATGAAAAACTGTTTTTT. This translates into CASRKTGVGTNEKLFF. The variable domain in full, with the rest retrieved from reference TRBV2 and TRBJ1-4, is EPEVTQTPSHQVTQMGQEVILRCVPISNHLYFYWYRQILGQKVEFLVSFYNNEISEKSEIFDDQFSVERPDGSNFTLKIRSTKLEDSAMYFCASRKTGVGTNEKLFFGSGTQLSVL.

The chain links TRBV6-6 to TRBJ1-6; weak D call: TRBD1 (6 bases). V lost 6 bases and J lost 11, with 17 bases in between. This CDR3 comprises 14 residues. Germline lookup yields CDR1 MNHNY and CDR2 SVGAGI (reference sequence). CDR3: CASSLDRHKTPLHF. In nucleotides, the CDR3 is TGTGCCAGCAGCCTCGACAGGCACAAAACACCCCTCCACTTT.

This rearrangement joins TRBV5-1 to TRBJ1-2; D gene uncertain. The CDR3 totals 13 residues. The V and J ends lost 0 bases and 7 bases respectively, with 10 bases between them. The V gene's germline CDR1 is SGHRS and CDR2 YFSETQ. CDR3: CASSLAGSAGYTF. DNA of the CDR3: TGCGCCAGCAGCTTGGCCGGGTCCGCTGGCTACACCTTC. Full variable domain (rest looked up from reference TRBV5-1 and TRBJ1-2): KAGVTQTPRYLIKTRGQQVTLSCSPISGHRSVSWYQQTPGQGLQFLFEYFSETQRNKGNFPGRFSGRQFSNSRSEMNVSTLELGDSALYLCASSLAGSAGYTFGSGTRLTVV.

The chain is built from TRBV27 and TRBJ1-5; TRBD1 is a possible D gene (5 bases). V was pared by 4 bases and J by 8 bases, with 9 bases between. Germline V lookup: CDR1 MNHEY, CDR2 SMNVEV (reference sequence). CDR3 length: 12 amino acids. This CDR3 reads CASSSPREPQHF. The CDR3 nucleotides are TGTGCCAGCAGTTCCCCCAGGGAGCCCCAGCATTTT.

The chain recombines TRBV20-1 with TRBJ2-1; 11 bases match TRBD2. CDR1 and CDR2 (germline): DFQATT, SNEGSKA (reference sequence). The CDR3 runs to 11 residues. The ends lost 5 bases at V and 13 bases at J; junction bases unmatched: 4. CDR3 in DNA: TGCAGTGCTGCTAGCGGGGGGCCCCAGTTCTTC. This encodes CSAASGGPQFF.

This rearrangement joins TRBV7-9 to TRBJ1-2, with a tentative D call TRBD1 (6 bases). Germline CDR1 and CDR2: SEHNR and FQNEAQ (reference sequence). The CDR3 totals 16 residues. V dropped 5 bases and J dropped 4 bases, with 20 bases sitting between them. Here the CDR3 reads CASSHPGQPLLYGYTF. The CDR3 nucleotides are TGTGCCAGCAGCCATCCTGGACAGCCTTTACTCTATGGCTACACCTTC. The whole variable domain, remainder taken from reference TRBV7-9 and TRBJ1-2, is DTGVSQNPRHKITKRGQNVTFRCDPISEHNRLYWYRQTLGQGPEFLTYFQNEAQLEKSRLLSDRFSAERPKGSFSTLEIQRTEQGDSAMYLCASSHPGQPLLYGYTFGSGTRLTVV.

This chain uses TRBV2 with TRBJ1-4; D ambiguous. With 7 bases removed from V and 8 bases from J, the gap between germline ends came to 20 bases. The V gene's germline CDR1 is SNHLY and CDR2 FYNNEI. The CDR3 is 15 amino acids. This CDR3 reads CASTHRVGSREKLFF. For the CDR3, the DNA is TGTGCCAGCACCCATCGGGTTGGGTCACGGGAAAAACTGTTTTTT.

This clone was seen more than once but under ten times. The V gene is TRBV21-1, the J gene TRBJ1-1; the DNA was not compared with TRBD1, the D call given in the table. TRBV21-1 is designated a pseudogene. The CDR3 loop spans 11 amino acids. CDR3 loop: CASSKGPEAFF. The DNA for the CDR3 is TGTGCCAGCAGCAAAGGGCCTGAAGCTTTCTTT.

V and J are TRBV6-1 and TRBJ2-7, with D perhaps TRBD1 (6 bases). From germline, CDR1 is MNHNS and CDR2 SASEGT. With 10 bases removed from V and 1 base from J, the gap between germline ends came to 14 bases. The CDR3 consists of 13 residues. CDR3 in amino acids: CATLGRGSYEQYF. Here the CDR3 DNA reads TGTGCCACTCTAGGCAGGGGTTCCTACGAGCAGTACTTC.

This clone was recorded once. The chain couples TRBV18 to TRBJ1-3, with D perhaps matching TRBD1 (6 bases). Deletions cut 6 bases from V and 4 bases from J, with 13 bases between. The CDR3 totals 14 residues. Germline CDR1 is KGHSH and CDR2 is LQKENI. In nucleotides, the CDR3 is TGTGCCAGCTCGGGCAGAACAGGGGGAAACACCATATATTTT. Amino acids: CASSGRTGGNTIYF.

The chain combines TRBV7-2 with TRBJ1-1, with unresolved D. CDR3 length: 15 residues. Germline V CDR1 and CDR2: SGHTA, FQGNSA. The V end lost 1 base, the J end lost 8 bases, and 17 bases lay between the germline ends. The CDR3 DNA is TGTGCCAGCAGCTTAGACCCGAATATCGCCAGGGAAGCTTTCTTT. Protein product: CASSLDPNIAREAFF.

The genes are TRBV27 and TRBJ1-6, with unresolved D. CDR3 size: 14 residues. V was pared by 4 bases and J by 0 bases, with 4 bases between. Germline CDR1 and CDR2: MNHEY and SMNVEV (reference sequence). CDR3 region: CASSWSSYNSPLHF. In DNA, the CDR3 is TGTGCCAGCAGTTGGAGCTCCTATAATTCACCCCTCCACTTT.

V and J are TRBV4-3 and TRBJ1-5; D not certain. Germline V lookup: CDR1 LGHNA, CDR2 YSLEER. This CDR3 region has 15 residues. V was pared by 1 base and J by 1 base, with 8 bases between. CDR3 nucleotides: TGCGCCAGCAGCCAAGGGTGGAGAAGCAATCAGCCCCAGCATTTT. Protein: CASSQGWRSNQPQHF.